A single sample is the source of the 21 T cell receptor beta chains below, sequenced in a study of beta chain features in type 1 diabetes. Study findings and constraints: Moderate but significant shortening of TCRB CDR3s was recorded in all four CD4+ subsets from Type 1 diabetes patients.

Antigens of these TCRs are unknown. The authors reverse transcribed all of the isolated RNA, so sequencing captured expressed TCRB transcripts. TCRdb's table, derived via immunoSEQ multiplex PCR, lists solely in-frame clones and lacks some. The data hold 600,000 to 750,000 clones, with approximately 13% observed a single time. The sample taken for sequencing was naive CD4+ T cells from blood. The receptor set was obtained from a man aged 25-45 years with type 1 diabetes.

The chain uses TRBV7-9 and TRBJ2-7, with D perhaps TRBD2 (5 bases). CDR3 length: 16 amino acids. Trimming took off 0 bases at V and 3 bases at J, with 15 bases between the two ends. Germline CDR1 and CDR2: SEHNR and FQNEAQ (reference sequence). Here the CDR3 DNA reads TGTGCCAGCAGCTTAGCGGAAGTCGGAGAGGGCTACGAGCAGTACTTC. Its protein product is CASSLAEVGEGYEQYF.

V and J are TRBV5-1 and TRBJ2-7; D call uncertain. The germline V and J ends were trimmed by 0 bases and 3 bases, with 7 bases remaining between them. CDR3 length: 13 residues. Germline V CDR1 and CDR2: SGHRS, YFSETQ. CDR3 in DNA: TGCGCCAGCAGCTTGGCCCTGGACTACGAGCAGTACTTC. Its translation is CASSLALDYEQYF.

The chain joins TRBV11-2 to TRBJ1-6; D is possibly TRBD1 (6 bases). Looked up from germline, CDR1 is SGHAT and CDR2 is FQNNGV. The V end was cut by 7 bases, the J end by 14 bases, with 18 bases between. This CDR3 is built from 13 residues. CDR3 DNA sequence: TGTGCCAGCACTGAGGGGGGGATTGGTACCCTCCACTTT. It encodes CASTEGGIGTLHF.

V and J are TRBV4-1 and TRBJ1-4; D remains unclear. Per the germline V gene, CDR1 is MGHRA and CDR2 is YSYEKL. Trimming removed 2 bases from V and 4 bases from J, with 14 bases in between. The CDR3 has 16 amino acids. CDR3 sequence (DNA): TGCGCCAGCAGCCAACCTCTCCGGGATCTTAATGAAAAACTGTTTTTT. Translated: CASSQPLRDLNEKLFF.

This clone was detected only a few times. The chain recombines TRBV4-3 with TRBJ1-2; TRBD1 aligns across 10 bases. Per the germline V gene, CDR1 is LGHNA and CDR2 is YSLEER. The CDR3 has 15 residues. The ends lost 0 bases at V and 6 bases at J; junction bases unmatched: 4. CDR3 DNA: TGCGCCAGCAGCCAAGATGGCGGGACAGGGGATGGCTACACCTTC. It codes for CASSQDGGTGDGYTF.

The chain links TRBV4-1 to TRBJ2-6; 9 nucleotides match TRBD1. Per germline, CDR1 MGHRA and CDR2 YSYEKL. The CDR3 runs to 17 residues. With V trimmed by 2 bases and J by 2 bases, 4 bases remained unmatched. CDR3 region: CASSQTGGEAGANVLTF. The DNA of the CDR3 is TGCGCCAGCAGCCAAACAGGGGGCGAGGCTGGGGCCAACGTCCTGACTTTC.

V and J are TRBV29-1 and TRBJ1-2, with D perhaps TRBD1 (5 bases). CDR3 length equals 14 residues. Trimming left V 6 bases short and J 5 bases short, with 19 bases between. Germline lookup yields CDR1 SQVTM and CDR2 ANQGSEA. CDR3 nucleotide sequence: TGCAGCGTCATTAGGGGTCGGGGAGCGTATGGCTACACCTTC. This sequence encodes CSVIRGRGAYGYTF.

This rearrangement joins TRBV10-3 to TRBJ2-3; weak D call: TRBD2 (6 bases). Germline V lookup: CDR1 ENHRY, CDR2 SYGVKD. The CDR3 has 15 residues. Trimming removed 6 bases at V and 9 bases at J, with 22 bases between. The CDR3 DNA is TGTGCCATCAGAGATACCGGCAAACTGGGAGGAACGCAGTATTTT. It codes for CAIRDTGKLGGTQYF.

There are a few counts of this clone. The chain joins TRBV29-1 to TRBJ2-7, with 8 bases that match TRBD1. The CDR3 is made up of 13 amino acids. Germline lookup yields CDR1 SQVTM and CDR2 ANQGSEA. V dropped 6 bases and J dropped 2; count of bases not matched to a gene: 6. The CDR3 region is CSVRTGTPYEQYF. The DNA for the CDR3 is TGCAGCGTGAGGACAGGGACGCCCTACGAGCAGTACTTC.

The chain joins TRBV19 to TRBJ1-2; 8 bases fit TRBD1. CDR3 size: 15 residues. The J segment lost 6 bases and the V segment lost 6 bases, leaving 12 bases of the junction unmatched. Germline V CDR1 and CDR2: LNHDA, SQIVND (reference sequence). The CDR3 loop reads CASRRDRPNKDGYTF. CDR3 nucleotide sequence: TGTGCCAGTAGAAGGGACAGGCCGAACAAGGATGGCTACACCTTC.

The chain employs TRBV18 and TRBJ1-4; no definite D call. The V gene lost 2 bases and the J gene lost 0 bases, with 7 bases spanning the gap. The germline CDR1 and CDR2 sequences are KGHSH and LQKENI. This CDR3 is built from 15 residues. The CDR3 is CASSPVGATNEKLFF. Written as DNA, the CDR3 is TGTGCCAGCTCACCAGTGGGTGCAACTAATGAAAAACTGTTTTTT.

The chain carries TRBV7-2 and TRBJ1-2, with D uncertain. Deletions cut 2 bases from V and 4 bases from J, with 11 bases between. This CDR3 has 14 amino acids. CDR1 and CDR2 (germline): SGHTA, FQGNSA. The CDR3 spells CASSLMGTTYGYTF. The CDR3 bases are TGTGCCAGCAGCTTAATGGGCACGACCTATGGCTACACCTTC.

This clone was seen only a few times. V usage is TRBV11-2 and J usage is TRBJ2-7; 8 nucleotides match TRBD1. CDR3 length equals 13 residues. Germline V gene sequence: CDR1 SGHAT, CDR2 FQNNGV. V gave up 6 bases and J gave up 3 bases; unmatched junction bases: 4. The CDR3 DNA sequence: TGTGCCAGCAGTGGGACAGGAAGCTACGAGCAGTACTTC. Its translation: CASSGTGSYEQYF. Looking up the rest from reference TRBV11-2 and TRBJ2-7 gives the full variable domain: EAGVAQSPRYKIIEKRQSVAFWCNPISGHATLYWYQQILGQGPKLLIQFQNNGVVDDSQLPKDRFSAERLKGVDSTLKIQPAKLEDSAVYLCASSGTGSYEQYFGPGTRLTVT.

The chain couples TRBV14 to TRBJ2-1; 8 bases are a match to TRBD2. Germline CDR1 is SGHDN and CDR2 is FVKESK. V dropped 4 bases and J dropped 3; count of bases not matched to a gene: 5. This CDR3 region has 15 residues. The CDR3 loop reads CASSPGGTFYNEQFF. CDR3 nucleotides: TGTGCCAGCAGCCCGGGAGGGACCTTCTACAATGAGCAGTTCTTC.

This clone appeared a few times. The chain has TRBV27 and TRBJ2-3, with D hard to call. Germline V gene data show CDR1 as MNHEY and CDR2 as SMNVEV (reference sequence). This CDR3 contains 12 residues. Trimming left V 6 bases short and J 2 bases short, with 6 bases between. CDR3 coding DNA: TGTGCCAGCAGCCTCAACACAGATACGCAGTATTTT. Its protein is CASSLNTDTQYF.

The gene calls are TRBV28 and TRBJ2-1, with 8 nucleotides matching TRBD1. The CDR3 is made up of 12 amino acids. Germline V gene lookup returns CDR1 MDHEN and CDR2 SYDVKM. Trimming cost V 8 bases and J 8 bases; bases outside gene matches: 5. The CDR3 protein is CASLRTGYEQFF. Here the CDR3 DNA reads TGTGCCAGCCTCCGGACAGGGTATGAGCAGTTCTTC.

CDR3 sequence: CASSSGGDNSPLHF. CDR3 sequence (DNA): TGTGCCAGCAGTTCGGGGGGAGATAATTCACCCCTCCACTTT. The V and J genes are TRBV6-5 and TRBJ1-6, with D perhaps matching TRBD1 (5 bases). CDR1 and CDR2 (germline): MNHEY, SVGAGI. The CDR3 sequence is 14 residues long. V gave up 4 bases and J gave up 5 bases, with 9 bases separating them.

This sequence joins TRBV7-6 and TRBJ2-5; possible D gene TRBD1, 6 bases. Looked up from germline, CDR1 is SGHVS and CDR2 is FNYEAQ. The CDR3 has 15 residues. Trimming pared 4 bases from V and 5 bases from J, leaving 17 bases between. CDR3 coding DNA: TGTGCCAGCAGCTCTAGGGGGTCCCCGGTGGAGACCCAGTACTTC. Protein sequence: CASSSRGSPVETQYF.

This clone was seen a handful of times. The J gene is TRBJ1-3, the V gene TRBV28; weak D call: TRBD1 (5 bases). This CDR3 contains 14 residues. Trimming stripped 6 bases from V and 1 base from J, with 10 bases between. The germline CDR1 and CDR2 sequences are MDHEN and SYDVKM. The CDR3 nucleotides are TGTGCCAGCAGCCGGGACTCTTCTGGAAACACCATATATTTT. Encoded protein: CASSRDSSGNTIYF.

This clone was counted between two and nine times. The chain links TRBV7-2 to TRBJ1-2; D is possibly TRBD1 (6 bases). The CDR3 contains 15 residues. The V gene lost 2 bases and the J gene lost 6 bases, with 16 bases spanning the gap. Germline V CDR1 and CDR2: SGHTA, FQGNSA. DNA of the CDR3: TGTGCCAGCAGCTTAATCGCGTCAGGGGTTGATGGCTACACCTTC. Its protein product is CASSLIASGVDGYTF.

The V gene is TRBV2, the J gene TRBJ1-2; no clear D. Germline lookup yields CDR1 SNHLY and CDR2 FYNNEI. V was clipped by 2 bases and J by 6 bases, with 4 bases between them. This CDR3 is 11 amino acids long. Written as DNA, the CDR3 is TGTGCCAGCAGTGAACAGGATGGCTACACCTTC. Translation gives CASSEQDGYTF.